Below are 29 T cell receptor beta chains sequenced from a single sample in a study of T-cell reconstitution after alpha-beta-depleted transplantation in children. Preparation of the TCRbeta library involved a method that used unique molecular identifiers. TCRdb reprocessed the PCR reads via MiXCR and lists one record per CDR3 protein. The sample yields about 540,000 distinct CDR3 sequences, 15% to 20% seen once. The sequencing here drew on PBMCs from the stem cell graft donor, taken from the stem cell graft. The receptors were sampled from a human donor who donated a stem cell graft to a child with acute lymphoblastic leukemia.

V usage is TRBV20-1 and J usage is TRBJ2-1; 8 nucleotides agree with TRBD2. Germline V gene lookup returns CDR1 DFQATT and CDR2 SNEGSKA (reference sequence). This CDR3 spans 13 amino acids. The junction had 4 bases not matched to a gene; V was cut back by 2 bases and J by 7 bases. The CDR3 sequence: CSARSGRGNEQFF. The CDR3 DNA sequence: TGCAGTGCTAGAAGCGGGAGAGGGAATGAGCAGTTCTTC.

This clonotype showed up just a few times. The rearrangement joins TRBV7-9 to TRBJ1-2; 9 bases fit TRBD1. Looked up from germline, CDR1 is SEHNR and CDR2 is FQNEAQ (reference sequence). The CDR3 runs to 14 residues. V was pared by 8 bases and J by 8 bases, with 12 bases of the junction left unmatched. CDR3 loop: CASLRGQGNPGYTF. DNA of the CDR3: TGTGCCAGCTTGCGGGGACAGGGTAATCCGGGCTACACCTTC.

The chain couples TRBV5-1 to TRBJ2-7, with 7 bases aligning to TRBD1. This CDR3 spans 14 amino acids. The germline V gene has CDR1 SGHRS and CDR2 YFSETQ. Trimming took 2 bases from V and 4 from J; bases not matched to a gene: 6. This chain's CDR3 is CASSLQGPWYEQYF. In nucleotides, the CDR3 is TGCGCCAGCAGCTTACAGGGGCCTTGGTACGAGCAGTACTTC.

The chain joins TRBV9 to TRBJ2-5, with 7 bases identical to TRBD1. CDR1 and CDR2 (germline): SGDLS, YYNGEE. J lost 4 bases, V lost 3 bases, and 3 bases had no gene match. The CDR3 runs to 13 residues. The CDR3 protein is CASSAGQLETQYF. CDR3 DNA sequence: TGTGCCAGCAGCGCGGGACAGCTAGAGACCCAGTACTTC.

In its sample, this clonotype was seen a few times. The chain recombines TRBV18 with TRBJ2-3; unclear D gene. CDR1 and CDR2 (germline): KGHSH, LQKENI. This CDR3 spans 17 amino acids. Trimming shortened V by 4 bases and J by 0 bases, and 17 bases separated the two germline ends. CDR3 sequence: CASSRLPLGTSTDTQYF. DNA for the CDR3: TGTGCCAGCTCACGCCTCCCGCTGGGAACTAGCACAGATACGCAGTATTTT.

The chain links TRBV24-1 to TRBJ2-1; TRBD2 might be the D (6 bases). Trimming shortened V by 4 bases and J by 10 bases, and 16 bases separated the two germline ends. CDR1 and CDR2 from the germline V gene are KGHDR and SFDVKD. The CDR3 length is 14 residues. CDR3 DNA sequence: TGTGCCACCAGTGAACCGGACTACCCCTCCGAGCAGTTCTTC. Its translation is CATSEPDYPSEQFF.

In its sample, this clonotype was seen a few times. The chain is built from TRBV12-3 or TRBV12-4 and TRBJ2-7, with D unresolved. The CDR3 loop spans 13 amino acids. V lost 3 bases to trimming and J lost 2 bases, with 8 bases between them. CDR3 loop: CASSFEKPYEQYF. The CDR3 coding sequence is TGTGCCAGCAGTTTTGAAAAGCCCTACGAGCAGTACTTC.

The rearrangement links TRBV20-1 to TRBJ1-6; TRBD1 matches 10 bases. Per germline, CDR1 DFQATT and CDR2 SNEGSKA (reference sequence). The CDR3 length is 15 residues. V shed 5 bases, J shed 5 bases, and the junction held 6 bases outside the gene matches. The CDR3 nucleotides are TGCAGTGCTCCGACAGGGGGCACGAATAATTCACCCCTCCACTTT. This sequence encodes CSAPTGGTNNSPLHF.

This clonotype has only a few counts. This chain links TRBV7-8 with TRBJ2-1, with TRBD2 matching 10 bases. CDR3 size: 17 residues. Germline V CDR1 and CDR2: SGHVS, FQNEAQ. J gave up 4 bases and V 0 bases, and 6 bases lay outside the gene matches. CDR3 bases: TGTGCCAGCAGCTTAGCCGTACCGGGACTAGCGTACAATGAGCAGTTCTTC. It codes for CASSLAVPGLAYNEQFF. The entire variable domain, with the rest obtained from reference TRBV7-8 and TRBJ2-1, is as follows: GAGVSQSPRYKVAKRGQDVALRCDPISGHVSLFWYQQALGQGPEFLTYFQNEAQLDKSGLPSDRFFAERPEGSVSTLKIQRTQQEDSAVYLCASSLAVPGLAYNEQFFGPGTRLTVL.

The chain employs TRBV29-1 and TRBJ2-1; TRBD1 is a possible D gene (5 bases). Trimming removed 3 bases from V and 2 bases from J, with 11 bases in between. Germline-derived CDR1 and CDR2 are SQVTM and ANQGSEA. CDR3 size: 14 residues. The CDR3 spells CSVDTGATYNEQFF. Written as DNA, the CDR3 is TGCAGCGTTGATACAGGCGCCACCTACAATGAGCAGTTCTTC.

CDR3 protein: CASSYGRTTEAFF. The CDR3 nucleotides read TGTGCCAGCAGTTACGGACGGACCACTGAAGCTTTCTTT. This rearrangement joins TRBV6-5 to TRBJ1-1; D not certain. From germline, CDR1 is MNHEY and CDR2 SVGAGI. The CDR3 contains 13 residues. V lost 2 bases and J 4 bases, leaving 8 bases between the germline ends.

This chain connects TRBV20-1 to TRBJ2-7; possibly TRBD2 for D (6 bases). V dropped 7 bases and J dropped 4 bases, with 23 bases sitting between them. CDR1 and CDR2 from the germline V gene are DFQATT and SNEGSKA (reference sequence). This CDR3 region has 15 residues. The CDR3 region has the DNA TGCAGTGGGTCCCCTGTTCTAGCGCCAGGATACGAGCAGTACTTC. It codes for CSGSPVLAPGYEQYF.

A few counts support this clonotype. This sequence joins TRBV12-3 or TRBV12-4 and TRBJ2-7, with 13 positions matching TRBD2. V dropped 4 bases and J dropped 5; count of bases not matched to a gene: 8. The CDR3 sequence is 16 residues long. This chain's CDR3 is CASSSRTSGRRHEQYF. The DNA for the CDR3 is TGTGCCAGCAGTTCTCGGACTAGCGGGAGACGGCACGAGCAGTACTTC.

The chain has TRBV12-3 or TRBV12-4 and TRBJ2-5; 7 bases are shared with TRBD2. The CDR3 sequence is 14 residues long. Unmatched junction bases numbered 6, after V lost 4 bases and J lost 4 bases. The CDR3 DNA is TGTGCCAGCAGTTGGGTGCCGGGGGGAGAGACCCAGTACTTC. This translates into CASSWVPGGETQYF.

CDR3 sequence: CASSPSSSHNEQFF. The CDR3 bases are TGCGCCAGCAGCCCTTCCTCTTCTCACAATGAGCAGTTCTTC. J is TRBJ2-1 and V is TRBV5-1, with D hard to call. The length of the CDR3 is 14 residues. Per the germline V gene, CDR1 is SGHRS and CDR2 is YFSETQ. The V end was cut by 4 bases, the J end by 5 bases, with 13 bases between. The entire variable domain, with the rest obtained from reference TRBV5-1 and TRBJ2-1, is as follows: KAGVTQTPRYLIKTRGQQVTLSCSPISGHRSVSWYQQTPGQGLQFLFEYFSETQRNKGNFPGRFSGRQFSNSRSEMNVSTLELGDSALYLCASSPSSSHNEQFFGPGTRLTVL.

This clonotype was seen only a few times. The chain is built from TRBV24-1 and TRBJ2-2, with TRBD1 identical over 9 bases. Germline CDR1 reads KGHDR; CDR2 reads SFDVKD. The CDR3 totals 16 residues. The trim removed 0 bases at V and 3 bases at J, leaving 1 base unmatched. CDR3 DNA: TGTGCCACCAGTGATTTGGGGACAGGGCACACCGGGGAGCTGTTTTTT. Translating it yields CATSDLGTGHTGELFF.

V and J are TRBV7-9 and TRBJ2-5; D may be TRBD2 (6 bases). The CDR3 contains 13 residues. The V gene's germline CDR1 is SEHNR and CDR2 FQNEAQ (reference sequence). V was shortened by 4 bases and J by 1 base, with 7 bases between the two germline ends. The CDR3, as DNA: TGTGCCAGCAGCTGGACTATCCAAGAGACCCAGTACTTC. Protein product: CASSWTIQETQYF.

A note on this clonotype: An end of the junction differs from the germline gene, which may be a read error. The CDR3 reads CTSSLSVRGLAGGDTQYF. CDR3 in DNA: TGTACCAGCAGTTTAAGTGTACGGGGACTAGCGGGAGGAGATACGCAGTATTTT. The V gene is TRBV3-1, the J gene TRBJ2-3, with 15 nucleotides matching TRBD2. The CDR3 contains 18 residues. Germline V lookup: CDR1 LGHDT, CDR2 YNNKEL (reference sequence).

This chain joins TRBV20-1 and TRBJ2-7; 7 bases match TRBD2. Germline lookup yields CDR1 DFQATT and CDR2 SNEGSKA (reference sequence). The V and J ends lost 7 bases and 6 bases, in that order; junction bases with no gene match: 15. The length of the CDR3 is 14 residues. For the CDR3, the DNA is TGCAGTGTAGGGTACGTGGGAGGGTCCGCCGAGCAGTACTTC. Translating it yields CSVGYVGGSAEQYF.

A remark on this clonotype: Sequence at one end of the junction differs from germline and may be a read error. The chain joins TRBV19 to TRBJ1-5, with 10 bases identical to TRBD1. Germline V gives CDR1 LNHDA, CDR2 SQIVND (reference sequence). CDR3 length: 13 residues. The DNA of the CDR3 is TGTGCCAGTAGACATGCCCCGGGACAGGGGCCCCACTTT. This encodes CASRHAPGQGPHF. The full variable domain, its missing parts supplied by reference TRBV19 and TRBJ1-5, is DGGITQSPKYLFRKEGQNVTLSCEQNLNHDAMYWYRQDPGQGLRLIYYSQIVNDFQKGDIAEGYSVSREKKESFPLTVTSAQKNPTAFYLCASRHAPGQGPHFGDGTRLSIL.

V is TRBV5-1 and J is TRBJ2-7; D may be TRBD2 (6 bases). There are 15 residues in the CDR3. Trimming took off 4 bases at V and 3 bases at J, with 17 bases between the two ends. The germline CDR1 and CDR2 sequences are SGHRS and YFSETQ. DNA of the CDR3: TGCGCCAGCAGCCCCCCGGGGGACGCGGACTACGAGCAGTACTTC. It translates to CASSPPGDADYEQYF. The full variable domain, its missing parts supplied by reference TRBV5-1 and TRBJ2-7, is KAGVTQTPRYLIKTRGQQVTLSCSPISGHRSVSWYQQTPGQGLQFLFEYFSETQRNKGNFPGRFSGRQFSNSRSEMNVSTLELGDSALYLCASSPPGDADYEQYFGPGTRLTVT.

This clonotype was recorded many times. The J gene is TRBJ2-7, the V gene TRBV9, with a weak D call TRBD1 (5 bases). Between the trimmed V and J ends, which lost 2 bases and 3 bases, there was a span of 9 bases. The CDR3 consists of 13 residues. Germline V CDR1 and CDR2: SGDLS, YYNGEE. CDR3 in amino acids: CASSVFDSYEQYF. The CDR3 nucleotides read TGTGCCAGCAGCGTGTTTGACAGCTACGAGCAGTACTTC. Filled out from reference TRBV9 and TRBJ2-7, the complete variable domain reads DSGVTQTPKHLITATGQRVTLRCSPRSGDLSVYWYQQSLDQGLQFLIQYYNGEERAKGNILERFSAQQFPDLHSELNLSSLELGDSALYFCASSVFDSYEQYFGPGTRLTVT.

The chain is built from TRBV5-1 and TRBJ2-7; D perhaps matches TRBD1 (7 bases). The germline V and J ends were trimmed by 5 bases and 4 bases, with 13 bases remaining between them. The germline CDR1 and CDR2 sequences are SGHRS and YFSETQ. CDR3 size: 13 residues. CDR3 sequence reads: CASRQGGEYEQYF. The CDR3 DNA is TGCGCCAGCAGGCAGGGGGGCGAGTACGAGCAGTACTTC. The full variable domain, its missing parts supplied by reference TRBV5-1 and TRBJ2-7, is KAGVTQTPRYLIKTRGQQVTLSCSPISGHRSVSWYQQTPGQGLQFLFEYFSETQRNKGNFPGRFSGRQFSNSRSEMNVSTLELGDSALYLCASRQGGEYEQYFGPGTRLTVT.

This clonotype was picked up a small number of times. The chain joins TRBV20-1 to TRBJ2-1; TRBD2 matches 9 bases. This CDR3 has 15 amino acids. The J segment lost 4 bases and the V segment lost 0 bases, leaving 4 bases of the junction unmatched. Germline CDR1 and CDR2: DFQATT and SNEGSKA (reference sequence). CDR3 DNA sequence: TGCAGTGCTAGAGAATCGACTAGCGGATACAATGAGCAGTTCTTC. Its protein is CSARESTSGYNEQFF.

The chain recombines TRBV20-1 with TRBJ1-1; 8 positions match TRBD1. CDR3 length: 14 residues. Unmatched junction bases numbered 7, after V lost 2 bases and J lost 5 bases. The germline CDR1 and CDR2 sequences are DFQATT and SNEGSKA (reference sequence). CDR3 nucleotide sequence: TGCAGTGCTAGACGACAGGGGATGGGGACTGAAGCTTTCTTT. Translation: CSARRQGMGTEAFF.

This clonotype was seen only a few times. The CDR3 loop is CASSPSMNHLYEQYF. The CDR3 region has the DNA TGTGCCAGCAGCCCCTCGATGAACCACCTTTACGAGCAGTACTTC. The chain links TRBV9 to TRBJ2-7; D uncertain. V lost 4 bases, J lost 4 bases, and 18 bases lay in between. In germline, CDR1 is SGDLS, CDR2 YYNGEE. This CDR3 has 15 amino acids.

The chain couples TRBV5-6 to TRBJ1-1; 7 bases are a match to TRBD1. The CDR3 runs to 14 residues. Germline V gives CDR1 SGHDT, CDR2 YYEEEE. V dropped 1 base and J dropped 11; count of bases not matched to a gene: 11. The CDR3: CASSLLSGTAWAFF. CDR3 nucleotides: TGTGCCAGCAGCTTGCTGTCCGGGACAGCCTGGGCTTTCTTT.

In this sample, this clonotype turned up a few times. The chain couples TRBV12-3 or TRBV12-4 to TRBJ1-2; 9 positions match TRBD1. The V gene end was trimmed by 6 bases and the J gene end by 5 bases; junction bases not matched to a gene: 13. CDR3 length: 16 amino acids. The CDR3 loop is CASRNIPGQGEYGYTF. In nucleotides, the CDR3 is TGTGCCAGCAGGAATATCCCGGGACAGGGAGAATATGGCTACACCTTC.

This clonotype was recorded a few times. The rearrangement uses TRBV28 and TRBJ1-5; tentatively, D is TRBD1 (5 bases). V was trimmed by 1 base and J by 7 bases, leaving 11 bases between them. The germline CDR1 and CDR2 sequences are MDHEN and SYDVKM. This CDR3 region has 14 residues. The CDR3 is CASSLLGDVQPQHF. Here the CDR3 DNA reads TGTGCCAGCAGTTTATTAGGGGATGTGCAGCCCCAGCATTTT.